This TCR beta chain is from a study of control samples from healthy donors and cancer patients. V was pared by 1 base and J by 0 bases, with 13 bases between. From germline, CDR1 is SGHTA and CDR2 FQGNSA. The length of the CDR3 is 16 residues. TCRdb's table, derived via immunoSEQ multiplex PCR, lists solely in-frame clones and lacks some. Among about 150,000 clones listed, around 94% were seen once. This receptor was obtained from a woman aged 18-30 years in good health. The rearrangement links TRBV7-2 to TRBJ2-7, with D possibly called TRBD1 or TRBD2 (5 bases each). Material: blood. Here the CDR3 reads CASSLVGTQSSYEQYF. As DNA, the CDR3 is TGTGCCAGCAGCTTAGTTGGGACCCAGAGCTCCTACGAGCAGTACTTC.